The 30 T cell receptor beta chains presented below share a single source sample, sequenced in a study of T cells after yellow fever vaccination. TCRdb redid the calling of the 5' RACE reads with MiXCR, one entry per CDR3 protein. This repertoire shows 68,000 or so distinct CDR3 sequences, just over 6.5% found once; its top ten account for roughly 35%. Sequences were derived from CD8+ T cells sorted from PBMCs, sampled roughly 46 days after the first yellow fever vaccination. These receptors originate from a man between 18 and 29 years old who received the YFV17D yellow fever vaccine.

This clonotype showed up many times. The J gene is TRBJ1-2, the V gene TRBV12-3 or TRBV12-4, with D perhaps TRBD1 (6 bases). CDR3 length: 11 residues. V was clipped by 5 bases and J by 8 bases, with 9 bases between them. The CDR3, as DNA: TGTGCCAGCAGTCTGGGGGCCGGCTACACCTTC. It is translated as CASSLGAGYTF.

This clonotype was recorded at least ten times. The chain carries TRBV11-1 and TRBJ2-7; TRBD2 matches at 10 bases. Unmatched junction bases numbered 16, after V lost 2 bases and J lost 0 bases. Germline values: CDR1 SGHAT, CDR2 FQDESV (reference sequence). The CDR3 is made up of 20 amino acids. CDR3 residues: CASSLNLAGAAGVSSYEQYF. CDR3 bases: TGTGCCAGCAGCTTAAATCTAGCGGGGGCGGCCGGGGTAAGCTCCTACGAGCAGTACTTC.

At least ten counts were recorded for this clonotype. This chain connects TRBV6-2 or TRBV6-3 to TRBJ2-3; D uncertain. V lost 5 bases and J lost 3, with 3 bases in between. Germline CDR1 is MNHEY and CDR2 is SVGEGT. CDR3 size: 11 residues. The CDR3 nucleotides read TGTGCCAGCAGTCATACAGATACGCAGTATTTT. This encodes CASSHTDTQYF.

At least ten counts were recorded for this clonotype. The chain carries TRBV7-3 and TRBJ2-2; possibly TRBD2 for D (7 bases). In germline, CDR1 is SGHTA, CDR2 FQGTGA. The CDR3 is 18 residues long. Between the trimmed V and J ends, which lost 1 base and 4 bases, there was a span of 19 bases. The CDR3 nucleotides are TGTGCCAGCAGCTTAAGAGGGGGGCTAGCGGTAGTCACCGGGGAGCTGTTTTTT. Residues: CASSLRGGLAVVTGELFF.

This clonotype was observed at least ten times. The chain couples TRBV24-1 to TRBJ2-4, with 7 bases fitting TRBD1. J lost 9 bases, V lost 3 bases, and 7 bases had no gene match. The length of the CDR3 is 14 residues. Germline V gene lookup returns CDR1 KGHDR and CDR2 SFDVKD. Written as DNA, the CDR3 is TGTGCCACCAGTGATGCCCGGGACAGTACCATTCAGTACTTC. It codes for CATSDARDSTIQYF.

This clonotype showed up many times. This rearrangement joins TRBV4-1 to TRBJ2-2; D perhaps matches TRBD2 (6 bases). V shed 4 bases and J shed 2 bases, with 8 bases lying between them. CDR3 size: 14 residues. Germline CDR1 reads MGHRA; CDR2 reads YSYEKL. This CDR3 is CASSPGLNTGELFF. The CDR3 nucleotides are TGCGCCAGCAGCCCTGGACTAAACACCGGGGAGCTGTTTTTT.

This clonotype was detected a few times. The chain recombines TRBV11-2 with TRBJ1-1, with D perhaps TRBD1 (5 bases). This CDR3 has 12 amino acids. Germline lookup yields CDR1 SGHAT and CDR2 FQNNGV. Trimming removed 6 bases at V and 8 bases at J, with 13 bases between. The DNA for the CDR3 is TGTGCCAGCAGTTTACCCGGGACGGAAGCTTTCTTT. Protein sequence: CASSLPGTEAFF.

About this clonotype: Compared with germline, one end of the junction differs, possibly owing to a read error. The chain combines TRBV7-2 with TRBJ2-7; no definite D call. Germline CDR1 SGHTA, CDR2 FQGNSA. The CDR3 runs to 14 residues. The CDR3 sequence is CASRLELPHYEQYF. For the CDR3, the DNA is TGTGCCAGCAGGTTAGAGCTGCCCCACTACGAGCAGTACTTC. The variable domain in full, with the rest retrieved from reference TRBV7-2 and TRBJ2-7, is GAGVSQSPSNKVTEKGKDVELRCDPISGHTALYWYRQSLGQGLEFLIYFQGNSAPDKSGLPSDRFSAERTGGSVSTLTIQRTQQEDSAVYLCASRLELPHYEQYFGPGTRLTVT.

This clonotype was seen at least ten times. The chain joins TRBV2 to TRBJ2-5; 10 positions agree with TRBD2. Germline values: CDR1 SNHLY, CDR2 FYNNEI. The CDR3 is 15 amino acids. V dropped 2 bases and J dropped 7; count of bases not matched to a gene: 7. The CDR3 nucleotides are TGTGCCAGCAGTGAACCCAGCGGGGGGGCCGGGACCCAGTACTTC. This sequence encodes CASSEPSGGAGTQYF. Full variable domain (outside the CDR3, taken from reference TRBV2 and TRBJ2-5): EPEVTQTPSHQVTQMGQEVILRCVPISNHLYFYWYRQILGQKVEFLVSFYNNEISEKSEIFDDQFSVERPDGSNFTLKIRSTKLEDSAMYFCASSEPSGGAGTQYFGPGTRLLVL.

This clonotype came up many times. The rearrangement uses TRBV7-9 and TRBJ2-1, with D possibly being TRBD1 (6 bases). The V gene lost 6 bases and the J gene lost 4 bases, with 13 bases spanning the gap. The CDR3 has 14 residues. Germline CDR1 is SEHNR and CDR2 is FQNEAQ (reference sequence). The CDR3 DNA sequence: TGTGCCAGCAGACAGCAGGGGATATACAATGAGCAGTTCTTC. It encodes CASRQQGIYNEQFF.

Concerning this clonotype: It may be a read error: a sequence one base away is much more abundant. The chain couples TRBV7-7 to TRBJ2-3, with 10 bases matching TRBD1. Germline CDR1 reads SSHAT; CDR2 reads FNYEAQ (reference sequence). The V and J ends lost 5 bases and 6 bases, in that order; junction bases with no gene match: 17. CDR3 length: 18 residues. In DNA, the CDR3 is TGTGCCAGCAGCATCCTTCCTACCGGGACAGGGGCGAATGATACGCAGTATTTT. As protein: CASSILPTGTGANDTQYF.

This clonotype came up a few times. The chain uses TRBV30 and TRBJ2-7, with D possibly being TRBD1 or TRBD2 (5 bases each). CDR3 length: 12 amino acids. Germline CDR1 reads GTSNPN; CDR2 reads SVGIG (reference sequence). Trimming cost V 7 bases and J 2 bases, with 12 bases left between them. The CDR3 coding sequence is TGTGCCTTCCGGGACCATGCCTACGAGCAGTACTTC. Amino acids: CAFRDHAYEQYF. Drawing the rest from reference TRBV30 and TRBJ2-7, the complete variable domain is SQTIHQWPATLVQPVGSPLSLECTVEGTSNPNLYWYRQAAGRGLQLLFYSVGIGQISSEVPQNLSASRPQDRQFILSSKKLLLSDSGFYLCAFRDHAYEQYFGPGTRLTVT.

This clonotype was counted at least ten times. This chain uses TRBV21-1 with TRBJ2-1. TRBV21-1 is classified as a pseudogene. The CDR3 totals 11 residues. This CDR3 reads CASRRDNEQFF. The CDR3, as DNA: TGTGCCAGCCGAAGGGACAATGAGCAGTTCTTC.

This clonotype was observed at least ten times. The chain employs TRBV20-1 and TRBJ2-7; D is perhaps TRBD1 (6 bases). CDR3 length: 12 residues. V lost 6 bases and J 2 bases, leaving 11 bases between the germline ends. Germline CDR1 is DFQATT and CDR2 is SNEGSKA (reference sequence). The CDR3 loop reads CSATWDTYEQYF. The DNA for the CDR3 is TGCAGTGCCACGTGGGACACCTACGAGCAGTACTTC.

In its sample, this clonotype was seen many times. The rearrangement links TRBV11-2 to TRBJ2-7; a weak D match, TRBD1 (5 bases). The CDR3 spans 16 residues. The V end was cut by 2 bases, the J end by 0 bases, with 14 bases between. Germline V gene lookup returns CDR1 SGHAT and CDR2 FQNNGV. The CDR3 DNA is TGTGCCAGCAGCTTACCCAGGGTGGATAGCTCCTACGAGCAGTACTTC. Amino acids: CASSLPRVDSSYEQYF.

This clonotype was seen many times. The chain recombines TRBV12-3 or TRBV12-4 with TRBJ2-3; no definite D call. The CDR3 runs to 13 residues. V was cut by 3 bases and J by 0 bases, with 4 bases left in between. The CDR3 is CASSFRSTDTQYF. CDR3 coding DNA: TGTGCCAGCAGTTTTAGGAGCACAGATACGCAGTATTTT.

The chain combines TRBV11-2 with TRBJ1-5; 7 nucleotides align to TRBD1. Germline lookup yields CDR1 SGHAT and CDR2 FQNNGV. With 5 bases clipped from V and 3 bases from J, the junction kept 4 bases outside the gene matches. The CDR3 has 14 amino acids. CDR3 amino acids: CASSQGGNNQPQHF. The CDR3 DNA is TGTGCCAGCAGCCAGGGGGGGAACAATCAGCCCCAGCATTTT.

The chain employs TRBV6-5 and TRBJ1-1, with a possible D match to TRBD1 (5 bases). The CDR3 has 15 amino acids. CDR1 MNHEY and CDR2 SVGAGI come from the germline V gene. V lost 0 bases, J lost 8 bases, and 16 bases lay in between. The CDR3 here is CASSYSGVEGPEAFF. CDR3 sequence (DNA): TGTGCCAGCAGTTACTCGGGCGTCGAGGGGCCCGAAGCTTTCTTT.

This clonotype was counted at least ten times. This chain joins TRBV6-5 and TRBJ2-3, with D tentatively TRBD2 (6 bases). The CDR3 runs 14 residues. The germline gives CDR1 MNHEY, CDR2 SVGAGI. Trimming took off 2 bases at V and 2 bases at J, with 8 bases between the two ends. For the CDR3, the DNA is TGTGCCAGCAGTTACGGGGGGAACACAGATACGCAGTATTTT. It encodes CASSYGGNTDTQYF.

There are many counts of this clonotype. V and J are TRBV10-3 and TRBJ2-7; D unresolved. Germline CDR1 is ENHRY and CDR2 is SYGVKD. V was shortened by 3 bases and J by 4 bases, with 7 bases between the two germline ends. The length of the CDR3 is 12 residues. CDR3 nucleotide sequence: TGTGCCATCAGTGATGGGTCTTACGAGCAGTACTTC. Translation gives CAISDGSYEQYF.

This clonotype was counted ten times or more. This chain joins TRBV7-9 and TRBJ1-5, with TRBD1 as a possible D gene (6 bases). The CDR3 is 15 residues long. CDR1 is SEHNR and CDR2 is FQNEAQ in the germline V gene (reference sequence). Trimming pared 3 bases from V and 1 base from J, leaving 10 bases between. For the CDR3, the DNA is TGTGCCAGCAGCTTGGGGGACATCAGCAATCAGCCCCAGCATTTT. Translated: CASSLGDISNQPQHF.

This clonotype was observed a handful of times. The CDR3: CASSGSMRGTDTQYF. In nucleotides, the CDR3 is TGTGCCAGCAGCGGGTCTATGCGGGGCACAGATACGCAGTATTTT. V and J are TRBV7-3 and TRBJ2-3; possibly TRBD2 for D (5 bases). Germline V gene data show CDR1 as SGHTA and CDR2 as FQGTGA. The CDR3 has 15 residues. V lost 5 bases and J 1 base, leaving 13 bases between the germline ends. Drawing the rest from reference TRBV7-3 and TRBJ2-3, the complete variable domain is GAGVSQTPSNKVTEKGKYVELRCDPISGHTALYWYRQSLGQGPEFLIYFQGTGAADDSGLPNDRFFAVRPEGSVSTLKIQRTERGDSAVYLCASSGSMRGTDTQYFGPGTRLTVL.

The genes are TRBV6-5 and TRBJ1-2; D is undetermined. Germline assignment: CDR1 MNHEY and CDR2 SVGAGI. The CDR3 is 15 amino acids. V lost 3 bases, J lost 4 bases, and 15 bases lay in between. CDR3 nucleotides: TGTGCCAGCAGTTATGTCGGAGAAGGGCCCTATGGCTACACCTTC. This sequence encodes CASSYVGEGPYGYTF.

The genes are TRBV7-9 and TRBJ2-7; weak D call: TRBD1 (6 bases). Trimming cost V 1 base and J 3 bases, with 13 bases left between them. This CDR3 contains 15 residues. Germline CDR1 SEHNR, CDR2 FQNEAQ (reference sequence). For the CDR3, the DNA is TGTGCCAGCAGCTTAGGGTCAGGGGCCCTCTACGAGCAGTACTTC. Encoded protein: CASSLGSGALYEQYF.

The rearrangement joins TRBV5-1 to TRBJ1-1; D is possibly TRBD1 (5 bases). The CDR3 runs to 15 residues. V lost 4 bases to trimming and J lost 4 bases, with 17 bases between them. Germline lookup yields CDR1 SGHRS and CDR2 YFSETQ. In DNA, the CDR3 is TGCGCCAGCAGCACAAGTGGGGGACCAGCCACTGAAGCTTTCTTT. As protein: CASSTSGGPATEAFF.

This clonotype was counted many times. The chain couples TRBV5-4 to TRBJ2-2; the D is unclear. Looked up from germline, CDR1 is SGHNT and CDR2 is YYREEE (reference sequence). V was pared by 0 bases and J by 6 bases, with 9 bases between. The CDR3 loop spans 14 amino acids. The CDR3 spells CASSLGVSAGELFF. Here the CDR3 DNA reads TGTGCCAGCAGCTTGGGTGTCAGCGCCGGGGAGCTGTTTTTT.

This chain links TRBV5-1 with TRBJ2-7; TRBD1 agrees at 7 bases. The CDR3 covers 15 residues. Germline V gene sequence: CDR1 SGHRS, CDR2 YFSETQ. V dropped 3 bases and J dropped 3; count of bases not matched to a gene: 9. The CDR3 sequence: CASSWQPGQNYEQYF. In DNA, the CDR3 is TGCGCCAGCAGCTGGCAACCGGGACAGAACTACGAGCAGTACTTC.

For this clonotype: A read error is possible here, since a much larger clone lies one base away. V and J are TRBV7-2 and TRBJ2-1; possibly TRBD2 for D (5 bases). Looked up from germline, CDR1 is SGHTA and CDR2 is FQGNSA. The CDR3 spans 12 residues. V was clipped by 3 bases and J by 10 bases, with 10 bases between them. The CDR3 DNA reads TGTGCCAGCAGCTTGACCTGCGGGGAGCAGTTCTTC. Translation gives CASSLTCGEQFF.

This clonotype was detected ten times or more. V is TRBV12-3 or TRBV12-4 and J is TRBJ2-3; D is ambiguous. V lost 6 bases and J 6 bases, leaving 10 bases between the germline ends. The CDR3 covers 12 residues. The CDR3 nucleotides read TGTGCCAGCAGCCCTAGACCTGATACGCAGTATTTT. Encoded protein: CASSPRPDTQYF.

In its sample, this clonotype was seen many times. This rearrangement joins TRBV21-1 to TRBJ2-3; the table gives TRBD2 as D, unverified against the DNA. TRBV21-1 is reported as a pseudogene. CDR3 size: 16 residues. The CDR3 is CASSPSPPLGTDTQYF. CDR3 bases: TGTGCCAGCAGCCCGAGCCCGCCGCTTGGCACAGATACGCAGTATTTT.